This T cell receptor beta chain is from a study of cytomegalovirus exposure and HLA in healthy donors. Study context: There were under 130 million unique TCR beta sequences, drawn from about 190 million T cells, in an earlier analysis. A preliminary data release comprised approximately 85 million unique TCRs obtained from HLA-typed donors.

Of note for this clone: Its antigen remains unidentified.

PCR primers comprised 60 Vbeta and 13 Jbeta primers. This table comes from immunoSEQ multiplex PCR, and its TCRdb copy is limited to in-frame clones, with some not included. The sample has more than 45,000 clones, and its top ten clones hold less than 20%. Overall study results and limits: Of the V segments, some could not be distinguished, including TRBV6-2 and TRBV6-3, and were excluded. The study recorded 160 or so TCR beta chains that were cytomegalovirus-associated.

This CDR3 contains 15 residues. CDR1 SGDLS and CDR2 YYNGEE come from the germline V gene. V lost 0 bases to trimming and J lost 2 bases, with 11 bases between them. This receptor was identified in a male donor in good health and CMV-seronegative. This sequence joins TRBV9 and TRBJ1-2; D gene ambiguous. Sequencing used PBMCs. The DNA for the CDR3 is TGTGCCAGCAGCGTAGGCGGGGATCTAAACTATGGCTACACCTTC. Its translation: CASSVGGDLNYGYTF.